This TCR beta chain appears in the sequencing data of a study of CD8+ T cells in alopecia areata. Study-level background: Dosing with tofacitinib proceeded for 6 to 18 months, followed by 6 months off drug. General study points: Persistence of many expanded lesional clones was seen in scalp and blood during tofacitinib.

RNA extraction and reverse transcription yielded cDNA as sequencing template. Sequencing used immunoSEQ multiplex PCR; TCRdb keeps in-frame clones, though not all of them. The sample yields about 42,000 clones, under 70% seen once. The CDR3 is 11 amino acids. Germline V gene data show CDR1 as SNHLY and CDR2 as FYNNEI. Trimming removed 6 bases from V and 4 bases from J, with 5 bases in between. Treatment here: oral pan-JAK inhibitor, 5-10 mg twice daily. Of note for this clone: What it recognizes is unknown.

The sequencing here drew on CD8+ T cells sorted from blood, taken at week 4, from a patient treated with tofacitinib. The chain combines TRBV2 with TRBJ2-3, with D unresolved. This sequence was found in a human donor with alopecia areata. CDR3 sequence reads: CASRGADTQYF. As DNA, the CDR3 is TGTGCCAGCAGGGGCGCAGATACGCAGTATTTT.